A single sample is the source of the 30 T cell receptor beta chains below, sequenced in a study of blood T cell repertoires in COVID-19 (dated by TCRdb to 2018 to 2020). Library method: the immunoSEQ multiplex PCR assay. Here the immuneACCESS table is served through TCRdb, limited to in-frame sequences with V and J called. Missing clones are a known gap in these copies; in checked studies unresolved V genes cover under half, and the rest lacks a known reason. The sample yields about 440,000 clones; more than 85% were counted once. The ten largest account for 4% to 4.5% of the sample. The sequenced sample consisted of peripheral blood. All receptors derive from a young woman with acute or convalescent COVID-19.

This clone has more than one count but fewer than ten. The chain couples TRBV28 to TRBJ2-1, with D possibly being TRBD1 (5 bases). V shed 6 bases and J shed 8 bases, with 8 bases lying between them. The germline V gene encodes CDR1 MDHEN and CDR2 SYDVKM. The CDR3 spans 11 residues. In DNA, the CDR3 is TGTGCCAGCAGGACACAGGATGAGCAGTTCTTC. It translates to CASRTQDEQFF. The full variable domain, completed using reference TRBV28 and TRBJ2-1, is DVKVTQSSRYLVKRTGEKVFLECVQDMDHENMFWYRQDPGLGLRLIYFSYDVKMKEKGDIPEGYSVSREKKERFSLILESASTNQTSMYLCASRTQDEQFFGPGTRLTVL.

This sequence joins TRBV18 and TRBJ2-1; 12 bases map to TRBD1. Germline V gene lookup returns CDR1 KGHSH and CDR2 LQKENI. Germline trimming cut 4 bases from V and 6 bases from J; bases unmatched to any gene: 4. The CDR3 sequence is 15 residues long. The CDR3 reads CASSRRDRGLNEQFF. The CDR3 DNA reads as TGTGCCAGCTCACGACGGGACAGGGGGCTCAATGAGCAGTTCTTC. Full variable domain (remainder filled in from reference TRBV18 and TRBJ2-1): NAGVMQNPRHLVRRRGQEARLRCSPMKGHSHVYWYRQLPEEGLKFMVYLQKENIIDESGMPKERFSAEFPKEGPSILRIQQVVRGDSAAYFCASSRRDRGLNEQFFGPGTRLTVL.

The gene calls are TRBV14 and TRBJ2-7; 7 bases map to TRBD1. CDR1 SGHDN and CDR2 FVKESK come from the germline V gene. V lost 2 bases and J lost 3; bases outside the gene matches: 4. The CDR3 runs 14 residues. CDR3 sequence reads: CASSQTTGFYEQYF. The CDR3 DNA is TGTGCCAGCAGCCAAACGACAGGGTTCTACGAGCAGTACTTC.

CDR3 coding DNA: TGTGCCCTCCGACTAGCTTACAATGAGCAGTTCTTC. This codes for CALRLAYNEQFF. V gene TRBV10-3 combines with J gene TRBJ2-1; TRBD2 matches 7 bases. The CDR3 sequence is 12 residues long. CDR1 ENHRY and CDR2 SYGVKD come from the germline V gene. V was pared by 11 bases and J by 4 bases, with 5 bases of the junction left unmatched.

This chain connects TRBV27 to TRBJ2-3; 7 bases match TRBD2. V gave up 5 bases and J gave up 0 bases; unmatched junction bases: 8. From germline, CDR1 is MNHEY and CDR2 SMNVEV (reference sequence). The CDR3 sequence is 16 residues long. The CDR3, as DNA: TGTGCCAGCAGTCTTACTAGCGACTCAAGCACAGATACGCAGTATTTT. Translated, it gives CASSLTSDSSTDTQYF.

The CDR3, as DNA: TGTGCCAGCAGTTACGTCGGGGCTGGAAACACCATATATTTT. Encoded protein: CASSYVGAGNTIYF. The V call is TRBV6-2 or TRBV6-3, the J call TRBJ1-3; no clear D. The CDR3 loop spans 14 amino acids. Germline assignment: CDR1 MNHEY and CDR2 SVGEGT. Trimming stripped 2 bases from V and 2 bases from J, with 7 bases between.

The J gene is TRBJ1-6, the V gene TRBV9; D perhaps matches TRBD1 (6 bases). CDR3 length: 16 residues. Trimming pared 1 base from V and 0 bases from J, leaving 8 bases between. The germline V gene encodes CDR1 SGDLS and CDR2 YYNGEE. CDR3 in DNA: TGTGCCAGCAGCGTAACAGGGAACTCCTATAATTCACCCCTCCACTTT. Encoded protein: CASSVTGNSYNSPLHF.

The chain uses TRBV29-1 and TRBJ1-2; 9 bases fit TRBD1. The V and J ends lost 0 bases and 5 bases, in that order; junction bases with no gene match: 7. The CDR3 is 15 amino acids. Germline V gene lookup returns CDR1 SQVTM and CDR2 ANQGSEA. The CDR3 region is CSVEEFGTGLYGYTF. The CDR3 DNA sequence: TGCAGCGTTGAAGAGTTCGGGACAGGGCTTTATGGCTACACCTTC.

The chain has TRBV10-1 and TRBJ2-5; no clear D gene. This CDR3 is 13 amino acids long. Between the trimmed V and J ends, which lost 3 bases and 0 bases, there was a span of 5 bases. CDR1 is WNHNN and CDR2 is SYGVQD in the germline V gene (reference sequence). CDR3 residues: CASSDPYQETQYF. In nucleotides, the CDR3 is TGCGCCAGCAGTGACCCGTACCAAGAGACCCAGTACTTC.

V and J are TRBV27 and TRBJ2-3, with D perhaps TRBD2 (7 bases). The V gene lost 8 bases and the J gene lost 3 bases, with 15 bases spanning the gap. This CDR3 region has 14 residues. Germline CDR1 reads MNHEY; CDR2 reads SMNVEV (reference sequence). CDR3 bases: TGTGCCAGCGAACGGGGGGCCGGTACAGATACGCAGTATTTT. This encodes CASERGAGTDTQYF.

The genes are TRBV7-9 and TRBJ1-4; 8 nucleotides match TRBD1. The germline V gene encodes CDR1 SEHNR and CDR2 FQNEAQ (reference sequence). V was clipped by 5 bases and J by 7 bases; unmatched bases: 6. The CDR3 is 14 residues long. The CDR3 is CASSQDRDREKLFF. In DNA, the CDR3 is TGTGCCAGCAGCCAGGACAGGGATCGTGAAAAACTGTTTTTT.

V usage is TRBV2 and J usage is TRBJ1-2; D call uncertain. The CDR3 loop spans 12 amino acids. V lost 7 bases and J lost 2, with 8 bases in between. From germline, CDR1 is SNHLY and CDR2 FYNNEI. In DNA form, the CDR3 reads TGTGCCAGCAAAGCGGGGAACTATGGCTACACCTTC. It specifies CASKAGNYGYTF. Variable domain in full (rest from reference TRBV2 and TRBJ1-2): EPEVTQTPSHQVTQMGQEVILRCVPISNHLYFYWYRQILGQKVEFLVSFYNNEISEKSEIFDDQFSVERPDGSNFTLKIRSTKLEDSAMYFCASKAGNYGYTFGSGTRLTVV.

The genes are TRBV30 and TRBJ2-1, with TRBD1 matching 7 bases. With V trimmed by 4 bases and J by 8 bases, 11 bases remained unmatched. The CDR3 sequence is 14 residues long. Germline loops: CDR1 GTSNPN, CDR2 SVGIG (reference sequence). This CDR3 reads CAWTGTVGKDEQFF. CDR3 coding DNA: TGTGCCTGGACGGGGACAGTGGGGAAAGATGAGCAGTTCTTC.

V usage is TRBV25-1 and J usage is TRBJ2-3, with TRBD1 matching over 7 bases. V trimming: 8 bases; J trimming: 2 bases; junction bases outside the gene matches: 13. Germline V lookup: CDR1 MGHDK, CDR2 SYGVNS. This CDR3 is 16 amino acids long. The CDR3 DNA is TGTGCCAGCGGGATCGAAAGGGGACAGAACACAGATACGCAGTATTTT. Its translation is CASGIERGQNTDTQYF.

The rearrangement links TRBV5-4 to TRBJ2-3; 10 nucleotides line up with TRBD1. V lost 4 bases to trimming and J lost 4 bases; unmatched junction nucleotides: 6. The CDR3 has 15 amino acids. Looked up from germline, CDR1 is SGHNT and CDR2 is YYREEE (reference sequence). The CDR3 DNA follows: TGTGCCAGCAGCAGGGGACAGGGGAAGGCAGATACGCAGTATTTT. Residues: CASSRGQGKADTQYF.

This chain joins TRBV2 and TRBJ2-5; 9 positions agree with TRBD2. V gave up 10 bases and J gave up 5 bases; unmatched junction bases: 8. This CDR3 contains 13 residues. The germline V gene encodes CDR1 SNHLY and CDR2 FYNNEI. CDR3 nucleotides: TGTGCCATCGGGTCGGGACTAGCCGAGACCCAGTACTTC. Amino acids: CAIGSGLAETQYF.

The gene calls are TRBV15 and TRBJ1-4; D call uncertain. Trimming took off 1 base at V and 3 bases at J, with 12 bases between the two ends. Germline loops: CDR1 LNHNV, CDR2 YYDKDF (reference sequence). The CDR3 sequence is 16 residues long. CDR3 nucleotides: TGTGCCACCAGCAGAGCGTGGAGACCGGCTAATGAAAAACTGTTTTTT. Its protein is CATSRAWRPANEKLFF.

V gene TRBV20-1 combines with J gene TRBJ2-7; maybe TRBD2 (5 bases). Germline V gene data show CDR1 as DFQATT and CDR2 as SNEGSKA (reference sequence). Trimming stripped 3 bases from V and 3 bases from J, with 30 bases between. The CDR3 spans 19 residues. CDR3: CSASLFLELAPIKVYEQYF. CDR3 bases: TGCAGTGCTAGTCTATTCCTGGAGCTAGCCCCAATCAAGGTCTACGAGCAGTACTTC.

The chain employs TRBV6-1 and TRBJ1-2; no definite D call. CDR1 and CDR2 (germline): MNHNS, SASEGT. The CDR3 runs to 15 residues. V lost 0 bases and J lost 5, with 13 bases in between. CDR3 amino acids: CASSEALGPGYGYTF. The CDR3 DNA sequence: TGTGCCAGCAGTGAAGCGCTTGGGCCTGGGTATGGCTACACCTTC.

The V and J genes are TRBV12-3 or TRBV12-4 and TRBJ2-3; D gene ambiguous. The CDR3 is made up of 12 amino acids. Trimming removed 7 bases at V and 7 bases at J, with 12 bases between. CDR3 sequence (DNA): TGTGCCAGCACCGGCTCGCGGTATACGCAGTATTTT. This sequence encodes CASTGSRYTQYF.

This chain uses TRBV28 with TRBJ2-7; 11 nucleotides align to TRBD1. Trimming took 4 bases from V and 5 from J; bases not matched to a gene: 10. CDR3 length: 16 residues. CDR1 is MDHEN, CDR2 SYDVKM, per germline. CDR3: CASSSPGGQGAHEQYF. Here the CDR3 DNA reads TGTGCCAGCAGTTCACCCGGAGGACAGGGGGCCCACGAGCAGTACTTC. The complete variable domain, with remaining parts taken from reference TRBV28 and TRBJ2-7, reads DVKVTQSSRYLVKRTGEKVFLECVQDMDHENMFWYRQDPGLGLRLIYFSYDVKMKEKGDIPEGYSVSREKKERFSLILESASTNQTSMYLCASSSPGGQGAHEQYFGPGTRLTVT.

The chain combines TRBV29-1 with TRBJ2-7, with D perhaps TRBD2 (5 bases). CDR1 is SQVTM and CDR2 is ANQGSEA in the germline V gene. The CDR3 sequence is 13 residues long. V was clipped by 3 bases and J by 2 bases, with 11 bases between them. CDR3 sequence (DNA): TGCAGCGTTGAGGAGGACGGTCCCTACGAGCAGTACTTC. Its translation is CSVEEDGPYEQYF.

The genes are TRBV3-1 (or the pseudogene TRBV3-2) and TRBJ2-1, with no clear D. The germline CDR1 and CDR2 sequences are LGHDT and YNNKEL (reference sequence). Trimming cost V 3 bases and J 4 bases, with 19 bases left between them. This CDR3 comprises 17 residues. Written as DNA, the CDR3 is TGTGCCAGCAGCCAGTCTTGGGCGCTCACGGTGTACAATGAGCAGTTCTTC. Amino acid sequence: CASSQSWALTVYNEQFF.

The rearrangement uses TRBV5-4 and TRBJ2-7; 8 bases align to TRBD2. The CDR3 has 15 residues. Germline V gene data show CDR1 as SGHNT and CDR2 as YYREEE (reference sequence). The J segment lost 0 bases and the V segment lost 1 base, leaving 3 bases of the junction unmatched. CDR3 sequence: CASSLLAGPSYEQYF. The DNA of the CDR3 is TGTGCCAGCAGCTTGTTAGCGGGGCCCTCCTACGAGCAGTACTTC.

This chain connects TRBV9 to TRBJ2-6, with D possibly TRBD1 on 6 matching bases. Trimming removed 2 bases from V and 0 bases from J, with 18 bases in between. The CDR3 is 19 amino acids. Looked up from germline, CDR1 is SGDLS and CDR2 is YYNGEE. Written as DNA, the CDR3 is TGTGCCAGCAGCGTTGATCAGGGGAAACCCCTCTCTGGGGCCAACGTCCTGACTTTC. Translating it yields CASSVDQGKPLSGANVLTF.

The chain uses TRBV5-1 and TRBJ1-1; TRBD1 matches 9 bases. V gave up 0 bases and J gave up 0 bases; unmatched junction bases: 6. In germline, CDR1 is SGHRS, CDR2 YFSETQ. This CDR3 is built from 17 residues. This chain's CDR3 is CASSLGTGGLLNTEAFF. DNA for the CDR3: TGCGCCAGCAGCTTGGGCACAGGGGGCCTCCTGAACACTGAAGCTTTCTTT.

The CDR3 DNA reads TGTGCCACTGGGGACAGGGGGCGGGTCACTGAAGCTTTCTTT. Protein product: CATGDRGRVTEAFF. The V call is TRBV28, the J call TRBJ1-1, with TRBD1 identical over 12 bases. From germline, CDR1 is MDHEN and CDR2 SYDVKM. The CDR3 contains 14 residues. Trimming took 10 bases from V and 4 from J; bases not matched to a gene: 7.

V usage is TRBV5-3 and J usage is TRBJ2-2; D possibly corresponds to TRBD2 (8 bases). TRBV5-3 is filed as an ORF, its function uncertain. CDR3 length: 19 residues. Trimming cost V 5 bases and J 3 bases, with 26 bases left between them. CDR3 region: CARRPTSGQANPYTGELFF. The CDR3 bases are TGTGCCAGAAGACCCACTAGCGGACAGGCAAATCCTTACACCGGGGAGCTGTTTTTT.

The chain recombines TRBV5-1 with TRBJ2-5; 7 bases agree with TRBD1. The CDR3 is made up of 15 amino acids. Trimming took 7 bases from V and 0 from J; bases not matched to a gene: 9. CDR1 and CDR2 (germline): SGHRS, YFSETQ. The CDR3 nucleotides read TGCGCCAGCCACTGGACAGGAGAGTACCAAGAGACCCAGTACTTC. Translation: CASHWTGEYQETQYF.

The CDR3 DNA is TGTGCCAGCAGCCCCCCCCCACAAACAGGGACCGGGGAGCTGTTTTTT. Translation gives CASSPPPQTGTGELFF. The chain is built from TRBV28 and TRBJ2-2; TRBD1 might be the D (6 bases). Germline V CDR1 and CDR2: MDHEN, SYDVKM. The CDR3 length is 16 residues. Trimming removed 6 bases at V and 5 bases at J, with 19 bases between.